These T cell receptor beta chains were read from a single sample in a study of post-analysis software for immune sequencing data. MiXCR was run by TCRdb on the PCR reads, yielding one entry per CDR3 protein. This sample has about 380,000 distinct CDR3 sequences, with less than 40% found just once. Sequencing was performed on blood. These receptors were taken from a girl under 18 with multiple sclerosis. The CDR3 runs from the conserved cysteine through the conserved F or W. Fields, in order: clone size, J gene, D gene, V gene, CDR3 DNA, CDR3 protein. The D gene is left open where the match is weak. Size is omitted from some rows. Given values are once, few, many or a class for expanded clones.

clone size: .; J gene: TRBJ2-7; D gene: .; V gene: TRBV4-1; CDR3 DNA: TGCGCCAGCAGCCCTCAGGCCTACAACTACGAGCAGTACTTC; CDR3 protein: CASSPQAYNYEQYF
clone size: few; J gene: TRBJ2-3; D gene: .; V gene: TRBV3-1; CDR3 DNA: TGTGCCAGCAGCCCAGAATACAGGGAGAGCACAGATACGCAGTATTTT; CDR3 protein: CASSPEYRESTDTQYF
clone size: .; J gene: TRBJ2-5; D gene: .; V gene: TRBV12-3/TRBV12-4; CDR3 DNA: TGTGCCAGCAGTTTAGGAAGGAAACAAGAGACCCAGTACTTC; CDR3 protein: CASSLGRKQETQYF
clone size: few; J gene: TRBJ2-5; D gene: TRBD2; V gene: TRBV7-6; CDR3 DNA: TGTGCCAGCAGCTTAGGCCATCCTAGCGGGGGGCGCGAAGAAACCCAGTACTTC; CDR3 protein: CASSLGHPSGGREETQYF
clone size: .; J gene: TRBJ1-1; D gene: .; V gene: TRBV3-1; CDR3 DNA: TGTACCAGCAGCCAAGTCACGAGGACAAGGACTGAAGCTTTCTTT; CDR3 protein: CTSSQVTRTRTEAFF
clone size: .; J gene: TRBJ2-1; D gene: .; V gene: TRBV7-9; CDR3 DNA: TGTGTCAGCAGCTTAGATTCTTCTACCCTCATGCAGTTCTTC; CDR3 protein: CVSSLDSSTLMQFF
clone size: few; J gene: TRBJ2-3; D gene: .; V gene: TRBV12-3/TRBV12-4; CDR3 DNA: TGTGCCAGCAGTTTGACGGCAGGTACGCAGTATTTT; CDR3 protein: CASSLTAGTQYF
clone size: .; J gene: TRBJ2-3; D gene: .; V gene: TRBV10-3; CDR3 DNA: TGTGCCATCAGCCAGGTCACTGCCCCAGATACGCAGTATTTT; CDR3 protein: CAISQVTAPDTQYF
clone size: few; J gene: TRBJ1-2; D gene: TRBD1; V gene: TRBV14; CDR3 DNA: TGTGCCAGCAGCCCCCCGGGACAGAACTATGGCTACACCTTC; CDR3 protein: CASSPPGQNYGYTF
clone size: once; J gene: TRBJ1-5; D gene: TRBD1; V gene: TRBV7-9; CDR3 DNA: TGTGCCAGCAGCTCGGGACAGGGCGGCGATAGCAATCAGCCCCAGCATTTT; CDR3 protein: CASSSGQGGDSNQPQHF
clone size: few; J gene: TRBJ2-4; D gene: TRBD2; V gene: TRBV5-1; CDR3 DNA: TGCGCCAGCAGCTTAGGACTAGCCCTCCCGCTAGCCAAAAACATTCAGTACTTC; CDR3 protein: CASSLGLALPLAKNIQYF
clone size: .; J gene: TRBJ2-1; D gene: .; V gene: TRBV5-1; CDR3 DNA: TGCGCCAGCAGCGGGAAGGATGGAAGCTCCTACAATGAGCAGTTCTTC; CDR3 protein: CASSGKDGSSYNEQFF
clone size: .; J gene: TRBJ2-7; D gene: .; V gene: TRBV7-9; CDR3 DNA: TGTGCCAGCAGCGGAGGGGCCTACGAGCAGTACTTC; CDR3 protein: CASSGGAYEQYF
clone size: few; J gene: TRBJ2-1; D gene: .; V gene: TRBV9; CDR3 DNA: TGTGCCAGCAGCGTATCCTCGGGGGTCGTCTACAATGAGCAGTTCTTC; CDR3 protein: CASSVSSGVVYNEQFF
clone size: many; J gene: TRBJ1-2; D gene: .; V gene: TRBV6-2/TRBV6-3; CDR3 DNA: TGTGCCAGCAGTTACCTGTCTGGGGGCAACTATGGCTACACCTTC; CDR3 protein: CASSYLSGGNYGYTF
clone size: .; J gene: TRBJ1-2; D gene: .; V gene: TRBV12-3/TRBV12-4; CDR3 DNA: TGTGCCAGCAGCCTAGAGGGAACCCCCCCACTCTATGGCTACACCTTC; CDR3 protein: CASSLEGTPPLYGYTF
clone size: few; J gene: TRBJ2-7; D gene: TRBD1; V gene: TRBV6-5; CDR3 DNA: TGTGCCAGCAGTACACCGGGACAGGTTCCCTACGAGCAGTACTTC; CDR3 protein: CASSTPGQVPYEQYF
clone size: .; J gene: TRBJ2-1; D gene: .; V gene: TRBV27; CDR3 DNA: TGTGCCAGCAGTTTATCGATTGGATACGGTGGGGGGCTAGTTGAGGGCAATGAGCAGTTCTTC; CDR3 protein: CASSLSIGYGGGLVEGNEQFF
clone size: once; J gene: TRBJ2-7; D gene: TRBD2; V gene: TRBV20-1; CDR3 DNA: TGCAGTGCTAGGACTAGCGGGGGTCGAGTGGAGCAGTACTTC; CDR3 protein: CSARTSGGRVEQYF
clone size: .; J gene: TRBJ2-1; D gene: TRBD1; V gene: TRBV6-2/TRBV6-3; CDR3 DNA: TGTGCCAGCAGTTACAATGGGCTATTGGGACAGGGCTACAATGAGCAGTTCTTC; CDR3 protein: CASSYNGLLGQGYNEQFF
clone size: .; J gene: TRBJ2-3; D gene: TRBD1; V gene: TRBV11-1; CDR3 DNA: TGTGCCAGCAGCTGGGACAGGGGCGCAGATACGCAGTATTTT; CDR3 protein: CASSWDRGADTQYF
clone size: .; J gene: TRBJ1-5; D gene: .; V gene: TRBV6-5; CDR3 DNA: TGTGCCAGCAGTGCCGACAACGATCAGCCCCAGCATTTT; CDR3 protein: CASSADNDQPQHF
clone size: few; J gene: TRBJ1-5; D gene: TRBD1; V gene: TRBV20-1; CDR3 DNA: TGCAGTGCTAGATCCGGACAGGGGGGTATTAGCAATCAGCCCCAGCATTTT; CDR3 protein: CSARSGQGGISNQPQHF